Each of the 6 T cell receptor beta chains below was sequenced from the same sample in a study of T cell repertoires in cytomegalovirus infection. One entry per CDR3 protein, called by TCRdb with MiXCR from the reads. The sample consists of tens of thousands of distinct CDR3 sequences, approximately 22% of them appearing once. No antigen has been assigned to these receptors. Specimen: CD8+ T cells from cultured PBMCs, collected from culture after CMV antigen stimulation. The receptors shown here come from a human donor in good health (CMV status not recorded). Some clones in this sample may be carry-over from other donors' samples.

The V and J genes are TRBV10-3 and TRBJ1-6, with D unresolved. This CDR3 region has 17 residues. Trimming took 2 bases from V and 9 from J, leaving 20 bases between them. CDR1 ENHRY and CDR2 SYGVKD come from the germline V gene. The CDR3 sequence: CAISEHPMPRGGSPLHF. CDR3 nucleotides: TGTGCCATCAGTGAGCATCCCATGCCGCGCGGCGGTTCACCCCTCCACTTT.

This clonotype has more than one count but fewer than ten. V and J are TRBV7-9 and TRBJ1-1; no definite D call. The V gene lost 4 bases and the J gene lost 2 bases, with 5 bases spanning the gap. This CDR3 is built from 12 residues. The germline V gene encodes CDR1 SEHNR and CDR2 FQNEAQ (reference sequence). CDR3 protein: CASSSENTEAFF. CDR3 in DNA: TGTGCCAGCAGCTCCGAAAACACTGAAGCTTTCTTT.

This clonotype has a count of ten or more. The V gene is TRBV7-9, the J gene TRBJ2-7; the match to TRBD1 covers 9 bases. This CDR3 comprises 15 residues. Germline CDR1 reads SEHNR; CDR2 reads FQNEAQ (reference sequence). V shed 3 bases, J shed 1 base, and the junction held 4 bases outside the gene matches. The DNA of the CDR3 is TGTGCCAGCAGCTTCCGGACAGGGGTGTCCTACGAGCAGTACTTC. Its translation: CASSFRTGVSYEQYF.

This chain connects TRBV12-3 or TRBV12-4 to TRBJ1-5; a weak D match, TRBD1 (6 bases). The germline V and J ends were trimmed by 1 base and 0 bases, with 10 bases remaining between them. The CDR3 sequence is 16 residues long. The CDR3: CASSLGGLNSNQPQHF. The CDR3 DNA reads as TGTGCCAGCAGTTTAGGGGGGCTTAATAGCAATCAGCCCCAGCATTTT.

This clonotype was counted only a few times. CDR3 sequence (DNA): TGTGCCAGCAGTCCCCCCGGGACTAGCGGGGTTAAAGATACGCAGTATTTT. Protein sequence: CASSPPGTSGVKDTQYF. The rearrangement links TRBV12-3 or TRBV12-4 to TRBJ2-3; 13 nucleotides agree with TRBD2. The V gene end was trimmed by 5 bases and the J gene end by 5 bases; junction bases not matched to a gene: 10. The CDR3 extends over 17 amino acids.

The chain combines TRBV12-3 or TRBV12-4 with TRBJ1-5, with a weak D call TRBD1 (6 bases). This CDR3 is 14 amino acids long. The V gene lost 6 bases and the J gene lost 4 bases, with 13 bases spanning the gap. CDR3 bases: TGTGCCAGCAGCTCAGACAGGCCGAATCAGCCCCAGCATTTT. Translation: CASSSDRPNQPQHF.